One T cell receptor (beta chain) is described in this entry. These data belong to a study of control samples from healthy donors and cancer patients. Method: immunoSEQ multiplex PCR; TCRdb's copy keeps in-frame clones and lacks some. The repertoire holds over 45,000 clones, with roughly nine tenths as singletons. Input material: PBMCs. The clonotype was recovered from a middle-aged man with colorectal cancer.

CDR3: CASSPYRNQPQHF. As DNA, the CDR3 is TGTGCCAGCTCACCATACAGAAATCAGCCCCAGCATTTT. The rearrangement joins TRBV18 to TRBJ1-5, with unresolved D. The germline V gene encodes CDR1 KGHSH and CDR2 LQKENI. The V end lost 2 bases, the J end lost 4 bases, and 6 bases lay between the germline ends. The CDR3 has 13 amino acids.